This entry is about one T cell receptor beta chain. What it binds is not known. The data were taken from a study of blood T cells in healthy people across ages. The CDR3 loop spans 14 amino acids. Germline assignment: CDR1 MNHEY and CDR2 SVGEGT. Trimming removed 4 bases from V and 8 bases from J, with 16 bases in between. Regarding the study as a whole: Unsorted PBMC input precluded a conclusive naive versus antigen-experienced comparison. A strong correlation between TCR beta diversity and naive T cell percentage was seen.

A second about 7 to 11 cycle PCR used barcoded and J-beta primers. TCRdb reanalysed the 5' RACE reads using MiXCR and keeps one entry per CDR3 protein. The sample records 350,000 to 450,000 distinct CDR3 sequences, roughly half being singletons. The receptor's source is a man aged 55 to 70 in good health. This chain connects TRBV6-2 or TRBV6-3 to TRBJ2-3, with D possibly TRBD1 on 5 matching bases. Sequences were obtained from blood. The CDR3 DNA follows: TGTGCCAGCAGTTCAAAAACCACAGGCGGTACGCAGTATTTT. Its translation is CASSSKTTGGTQYF.